The 17 T cell receptor beta chains below all came from one sample that was sequenced in a study of T cell repertoires in cytomegalovirus infection. MiXCR, applied by TCRdb to the reads, yields one record per CDR3 protein. Of under 350,000 distinct CDR3 sequences in the sample, roughly 21% were seen once. No antigen is known for these receptors. The sample was cultured PBMCs, taken from culture after CMV antigen stimulation. These receptors were taken from a human donor in good health (CMV status not recorded). Some clones in this sample may be carry-over from other donors' samples.

The table lists this clonotype with a few counts. This chain joins TRBV6-2 or TRBV6-3 and TRBJ2-2; D is perhaps TRBD2 (6 bases). The V gene's germline CDR1 is MNHEY and CDR2 SVGEGT. Between the trimmed V and J ends, which lost 2 bases and 6 bases, there was a span of 7 bases. The CDR3 contains 13 residues. The CDR3 coding sequence is TGTGCCAGCAGTTACCGGAGGGCCGGGGAGCTGTTTTTT. Translation gives CASSYRRAGELFF.

CDR3 in amino acids: CASSLGVSLNEKLFF. In DNA, the CDR3 is TGTGCCAGCAGCTTAGGTGTCAGCCTAAATGAAAAACTGTTTTTT. The rearrangement joins TRBV7-8 to TRBJ1-4, with no clear D. Trimming removed 1 base at V and 5 bases at J, with 11 bases between. This CDR3 is 15 amino acids long. Germline loops: CDR1 SGHVS, CDR2 FQNEAQ.

This clonotype was seen once. This chain joins TRBV12-3 or TRBV12-4 and TRBJ2-5; 8 bases fit TRBD2. V lost 6 bases to trimming and J lost 4 bases; unmatched junction nucleotides: 7. CDR3 length equals 14 residues. CDR3 in amino acids: CASRPGTSGETQYF. CDR3 in DNA: TGTGCCAGCAGACCCGGGACTAGTGGAGAGACCCAGTACTTC.

The table lists this clonotype with a few counts. The chain recombines TRBV6-1 with TRBJ2-1, with TRBD1 identical over 10 bases. The CDR3 is 15 amino acids. Losses at the gene ends were 6 bases for V and 4 bases for J; bases not matched to a gene: 6. Germline lookup yields CDR1 MNHNS and CDR2 SASEGT. CDR3 in DNA: TGTGCCAGCAGACCAGACAGGGGGCTTTACAATGAGCAGTTCTTC. This encodes CASRPDRGLYNEQFF.

The chain joins TRBV7-3 to TRBJ2-3, with 8 bases that match TRBD1. Germline CDR1 is SGHTA and CDR2 is FQGTGA. The trim removed 4 bases at V and 6 bases at J, leaving 3 bases unmatched. The CDR3 consists of 13 residues. DNA for the CDR3: TGTGCCAGCAGCTGGGACAGGCTGGATACGCAGTATTTT. It encodes CASSWDRLDTQYF.

This clonotype was recorded a few times. This chain connects TRBV7-9 to TRBJ2-2; 8 nucleotides agree with TRBD2. In germline, CDR1 is SEHNR, CDR2 FQNEAQ (reference sequence). The J segment lost 0 bases and the V segment lost 5 bases, leaving 14 bases of the junction unmatched. This CDR3 has 19 residues. CDR3: CASSPPGGGQDANTGELFF. CDR3 DNA sequence: TGTGCCAGCAGCCCACCCGGGGGGGGGCAGGACGCGAACACCGGGGAGCTGTTTTTT.

In its sample, this clonotype was seen a few times. V is TRBV4-1 and J is TRBJ1-4; possibly TRBD1 for D (5 bases). The V gene's germline CDR1 is MGHRA and CDR2 YSYEKL. Trimming shortened V by 4 bases and J by 5 bases, and 20 bases separated the two germline ends. CDR3 length equals 17 residues. CDR3 in amino acids: CASSLSRGPNPNEKLFF. The CDR3 DNA sequence: TGCGCCAGCAGCCTTAGTAGGGGCCCTAACCCGAATGAAAAACTGTTTTTT.

The chain carries TRBV4-2 and TRBJ2-7; 7 nucleotides match TRBD2. Trimming took 8 bases from V and 3 from J; bases not matched to a gene: 10. The germline gives CDR1 LGHNA, CDR2 YNFKEQ. The CDR3 runs 14 residues. The CDR3 sequence: CASGTAGRDYEQYF. The CDR3 DNA reads TGTGCCAGCGGAACAGCGGGAAGAGACTACGAGCAGTACTTC.

The chain recombines TRBV12-3 or TRBV12-4 with TRBJ2-1, with D uncertain. V gave up 2 bases and J gave up 5 bases, with 16 bases separating them. CDR3 size: 16 residues. The CDR3 sequence is CASSLHLVARDNEQFF. The CDR3 region has the DNA TGTGCCAGCAGTTTACATTTAGTGGCCAGAGACAATGAGCAGTTCTTC.

This clonotype has a count of ten or more. This chain uses TRBV4-3 with TRBJ1-2; 11 nucleotides agree with TRBD1. The CDR3 length is 17 residues. Germline values: CDR1 LGHNA, CDR2 YSLEER. The trim removed 0 bases at V and 3 bases at J, leaving 6 bases unmatched. As DNA, the CDR3 is TGCGCCAGCAGCCAAGAGGCCCGGGACAGGGGGGACTATGGCTACACCTTC. This translates into CASSQEARDRGDYGYTF.

In its sample, this clonotype was seen a few times. This chain uses TRBV7-8 with TRBJ2-5; 8 nucleotides agree with TRBD1. The CDR3 is made up of 13 amino acids. The germline V gene encodes CDR1 SGHVS and CDR2 FQNEAQ. V lost 6 bases to trimming and J lost 5 bases; unmatched junction nucleotides: 5. The CDR3 region has the DNA TGTGCCAGCAGGTCCAGGGGGCGCGAGACCCAGTACTTC. This gives the protein CASRSRGRETQYF.

This clonotype showed up just a few times. CDR3 in DNA: TGTGCCAGCAGTCCCGGACAGGGGATGGGCAATCAGCCCCAGCATTTT. It encodes CASSPGQGMGNQPQHF. The chain uses TRBV12-3 or TRBV12-4 and TRBJ1-5, with 9 nucleotides matching TRBD1. Germline trimming cut 5 bases from V and 2 bases from J; bases unmatched to any gene: 7. The CDR3 contains 16 residues.

This clonotype occurred many times. The rearrangement joins TRBV19 to TRBJ1-5; weak D call: TRBD1 (5 bases). This CDR3 region has 14 residues. The germline gives CDR1 LNHDA, CDR2 SQIVND (reference sequence). V dropped 5 bases and J dropped 9 bases, with 17 bases sitting between them. The CDR3 sequence: CASSLVQALWPQHF. The DNA for the CDR3 is TGTGCCAGTAGTTTGGTACAGGCATTGTGGCCCCAGCATTTT.

This clonotype was picked up many times. The CDR3 region has the DNA TGTGCCAGCAGCTTAGACTTTGAGGGGGCGGGGGGCTACACCTTC. Encoded protein: CASSLDFEGAGGYTF. The rearrangement joins TRBV7-2 to TRBJ1-2; TRBD1 matches 7 bases. This CDR3 has 15 residues. Trimming cost V 1 base and J 8 bases; bases outside gene matches: 10. The germline V gene has CDR1 SGHTA and CDR2 FQGNSA.

The sample holds many counts of this clonotype. The chain joins TRBV7-2 to TRBJ2-2, with 10 nucleotides matching TRBD2. V lost 3 bases and J lost 6; bases outside the gene matches: 4. The CDR3 is made up of 15 amino acids. Germline CDR1 reads SGHTA; CDR2 reads FQGNSA. DNA of the CDR3: TGTGCCAGCAGCTTCGCGGGACTAGCGTCCGGGGAGCTGTTTTTT. It codes for CASSFAGLASGELFF.

This clonotype appeared a few times. This sequence joins TRBV11-1 and TRBJ2-6, with D tentatively TRBD1 (6 bases). The germline gives CDR1 SGHAT, CDR2 FQDESV (reference sequence). Trimming removed 7 bases at V and 2 bases at J, with 12 bases between. This CDR3 contains 15 residues. CDR3: CASTTGFAGANVLTF. The CDR3 DNA reads as TGTGCCAGCACCACAGGGTTTGCTGGGGCCAACGTCCTGACTTTC.

The V call is TRBV20-1, the J call TRBJ2-5; D gene unclear. CDR1 is DFQATT, CDR2 SNEGSKA, per germline (reference sequence). V was clipped by 0 bases and J by 5 bases, with 19 bases between them. The CDR3 sequence is 16 residues long. The CDR3 sequence is CSARDPSLEGWETQYF. CDR3 in DNA: TGCAGTGCTAGAGATCCCTCGCTAGAAGGTTGGGAGACCCAGTACTTC.